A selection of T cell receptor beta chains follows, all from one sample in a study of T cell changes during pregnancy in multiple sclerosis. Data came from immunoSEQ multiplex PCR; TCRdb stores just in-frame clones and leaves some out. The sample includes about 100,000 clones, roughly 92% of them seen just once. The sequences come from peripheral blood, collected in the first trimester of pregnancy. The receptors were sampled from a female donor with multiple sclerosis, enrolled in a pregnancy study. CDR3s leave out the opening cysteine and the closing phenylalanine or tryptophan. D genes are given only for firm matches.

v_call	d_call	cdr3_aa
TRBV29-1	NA	SVEEGGPETQY
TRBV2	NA	ASRAGPHEQF
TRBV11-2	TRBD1	ASSLGGTDGYT
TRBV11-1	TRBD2	ASSLEVAGGEQY
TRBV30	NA	AWLTYNEQF
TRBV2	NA	AYPTGSYGYT
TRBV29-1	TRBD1	SVEADDRGTDTQY
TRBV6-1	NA	ASSSGAGTRWYT
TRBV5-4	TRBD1	ASSQGQTYTEAF
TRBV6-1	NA	ASSEARWAGRSGNTIY
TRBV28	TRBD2	ATDTSATSTDTQY
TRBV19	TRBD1	ASSPLWTGRDGYT
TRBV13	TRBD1	ASSLGTGVGWTEAF
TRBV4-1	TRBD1	ASSQGGRGNEKLF
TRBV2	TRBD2	ASRVYGTIYEQY
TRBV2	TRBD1	ASTRDSPTTNEKLF
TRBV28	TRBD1	ASSYTWGQVSYEQY
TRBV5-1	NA	ASSGSTGNTGELF